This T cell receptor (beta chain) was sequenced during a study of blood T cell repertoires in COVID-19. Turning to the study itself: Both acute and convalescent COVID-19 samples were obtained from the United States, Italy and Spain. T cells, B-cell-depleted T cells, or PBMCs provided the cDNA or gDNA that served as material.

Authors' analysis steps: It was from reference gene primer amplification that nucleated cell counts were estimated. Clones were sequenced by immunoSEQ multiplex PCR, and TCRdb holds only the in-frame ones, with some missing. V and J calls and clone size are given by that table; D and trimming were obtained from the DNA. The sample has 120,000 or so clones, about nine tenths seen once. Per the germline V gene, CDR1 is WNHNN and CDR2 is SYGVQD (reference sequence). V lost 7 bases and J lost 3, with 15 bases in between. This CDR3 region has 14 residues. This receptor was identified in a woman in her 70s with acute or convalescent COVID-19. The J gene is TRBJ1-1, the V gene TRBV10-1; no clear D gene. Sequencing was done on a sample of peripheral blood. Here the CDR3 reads CASKRGPGDTEAFF. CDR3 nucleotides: TGCGCCAGCAAACGCGGGCCTGGGGACACTGAAGCTTTCTTT.